This T cell receptor (beta chain) was retrieved from a study of control samples from healthy donors and cancer patients. Assay: immunoSEQ multiplex PCR; the TCRdb copy retains only in-frame clones and omits some. The sample has about 120,000 clones; about 93% are singletons. V lost 3 bases and J lost 4, with 19 bases in between. Germline V gene lookup returns CDR1 DFQATT and CDR2 SNEGSKA (reference sequence). The CDR3 has 16 residues. The sample taken for sequencing was blood. The clonotype comes from a man aged 25-40 years in good health. V and J are TRBV20-1 and TRBJ1-3; D is undetermined. The CDR3 is CSASQGNVLRGNTIYF. The CDR3 DNA reads as TGCAGTGCTAGTCAAGGGAACGTACTACGGGGAAACACCATATATTTT.